Presented here are 19 T cell receptor beta chains from one specimen sequenced in a study of blood T cell repertoires in COVID-19. Assay: immunoSEQ multiplex PCR; the TCRdb copy retains only in-frame clones and omits some. The profile shows fewer than 350,000 clones, approximately 90% of them singletons. The sample comprised PBMCs or T cells enriched from blood (not recorded which). All receptors come from a man aged 35-49 years who had been exposed to COVID-19.

This clone was found once. This sequence joins TRBV4-3 and TRBJ1-2, with D tentatively TRBD1 (6 bases). The CDR3 length is 14 residues. Trimming pared 3 bases from V and 5 bases from J, leaving 13 bases between. Germline V gene lookup returns CDR1 LGHNA and CDR2 YSLEER. The CDR3 DNA reads TGCGCCAGCAGCCACGCCGGACAGAGTTATGGCTACACCTTC. Protein: CASSHAGQSYGYTF.

This rearrangement joins TRBV28 to TRBJ2-1, with 10 bases fitting TRBD2. Germline CDR1 and CDR2: MDHEN and SYDVKM. This CDR3 region has 15 residues. Germline trimming cut 6 bases from V and 2 bases from J; bases unmatched to any gene: 4. The chain's CDR3 is CASRMSGRAYNEQFF. The CDR3 DNA is TGTGCCAGCAGAATGAGCGGGAGGGCCTACAATGAGCAGTTCTTC.

The chain recombines TRBV4-1 with TRBJ2-7; 7 nucleotides match TRBD2. The CDR3 is 15 amino acids. With 4 bases clipped from V and 3 bases from J, the junction kept 9 bases outside the gene matches. Germline V gives CDR1 MGHRA, CDR2 YSYEKL. For the CDR3, the DNA is TGCGCCAGCAGCCCCCCCAGCGGGACCTACTACGAGCAGTACTTC. Protein: CASSPPSGTYYEQYF.

The CDR3 loop is CASSFGEDGNTIYF. In DNA, the CDR3 is TGCGCCAGCAGCTTCGGAGAAGATGGAAACACCATATATTTT. V is TRBV5-1 and J is TRBJ1-3; D unresolved. This CDR3 is built from 14 residues. The V end lost 2 bases, the J end lost 3 bases, and 9 bases lay between the germline ends. Looked up from germline, CDR1 is SGHRS and CDR2 is YFSETQ.

This clone showed up just once. The V and J genes are TRBV10-3 and TRBJ1-4; tentative D call: TRBD1 (6 bases). Germline CDR1 reads ENHRY; CDR2 reads SYGVKD. V gave up 5 bases and J gave up 8 bases, with 18 bases separating them. The CDR3 is made up of 15 amino acids. The CDR3 coding sequence is TGTGCCATCAGTTCGACAGGCGCCCCGGTCGAAAAACTGTTTTTT. Amino acid sequence: CAISSTGAPVEKLFF.

This clone has a handful of counts. V usage is TRBV28 and J usage is TRBJ2-7, with no clear D. Germline lookup yields CDR1 MDHEN and CDR2 SYDVKM. The ends were cut back, 4 bases at V and 2 bases at J, with 6 bases in the middle. The CDR3 runs 12 residues. CDR3 protein: CASSSSAYEQYF. CDR3 nucleotides: TGTGCCAGCAGTTCTTCAGCCTACGAGCAGTACTTC.

Note on this clone: Other DNA sequences from this sample encode an identical CDR3 as well. The chain carries TRBV28 and TRBJ2-1; tentative D call: TRBD1 (6 bases). V was clipped by 3 bases and J by 7 bases, with 7 bases between them. The CDR3 is 12 residues long. Germline CDR1 MDHEN, CDR2 SYDVKM. The CDR3 loop is CASSLRGNEQFF. CDR3 coding DNA: TGTGCCAGCAGTTTGAGGGGGAATGAGCAGTTCTTC.

The chain is built from TRBV5-1 and TRBJ1-2; D gene uncertain. CDR3 length equals 15 residues. V was trimmed by 4 bases and J by 2 bases, leaving 15 bases between them. Germline-derived CDR1 and CDR2 are SGHRS and YFSETQ. CDR3 DNA: TGCGCCAGCAGCCCCCTCCCTCGGGTAAACTATGGCTACACCTTC. It yields the protein CASSPLPRVNYGYTF.

The chain combines TRBV7-9 with TRBJ2-7, with 13 bases lining up with TRBD2. The CDR3 has 14 residues. V lost 5 bases to trimming and J lost 5 bases; unmatched junction nucleotides: 3. The germline gives CDR1 SEHNR, CDR2 FQNEAQ (reference sequence). The CDR3 DNA sequence: TGTGCCAGCAGCGTAGGACTAGCGGGAGACGAGCAGTACTTC. Translating gives CASSVGLAGDEQYF. The entire variable domain, with the rest obtained from reference TRBV7-9 and TRBJ2-7, is as follows: DTGVSQNPRHKITKRGQNVTFRCDPISEHNRLYWYRQTLGQGPEFLTYFQNEAQLEKSRLLSDRFSAERPKGSFSTLEIQRTEQGDSAMYLCASSVGLAGDEQYFGPGTRLTVT.

The CDR3 spells CASIDPREVTEAFF. For the CDR3, the DNA is TGTGCCAGCATCGACCCCAGGGAGGTCACTGAAGCTTTCTTT. The V and J genes are TRBV28 and TRBJ1-1; possible D gene TRBD1, 5 bases. Trimming left V 7 bases short and J 4 bases short, with 16 bases between. Germline loops: CDR1 MDHEN, CDR2 SYDVKM. The CDR3 is 14 residues long. The full variable domain, in which reference TRBV28 and TRBJ1-1 provide the parts outside the CDR3, is DVKVTQSSRYLVKRTGEKVFLECVQDMDHENMFWYRQDPGLGLRLIYFSYDVKMKEKGDIPEGYSVSREKKERFSLILESASTNQTSMYLCASIDPREVTEAFFGQGTRLTVV.

This chain uses TRBV6-1 with TRBJ2-3; 8 nucleotides agree with TRBD2. The ends lost 3 bases at V and 3 bases at J; junction bases unmatched: 5. CDR1 MNHNS and CDR2 SASEGT come from the germline V gene. The CDR3 loop spans 15 amino acids. The CDR3 nucleotides read TGTGCCAGCAGTGAGCGGGAGGTGGGAACAGATACGCAGTATTTT. Translated: CASSEREVGTDTQYF.

The rearrangement links TRBV7-8 to TRBJ1-4, with TRBD1 identical over 8 bases. V lost 4 bases and J lost 1; bases outside the gene matches: 11. The CDR3 consists of 18 residues. Germline V CDR1 and CDR2: SGHVS, FQNEAQ. DNA for the CDR3: TGTGCCAGCAGCTCACCTAGACAGGGGTACGAAACTAATGAAAAACTGTTTTTT. Protein sequence: CASSSPRQGYETNEKLFF.

The chain is built from TRBV6-5 and TRBJ2-7, with TRBD1 matching over 10 bases. Germline V gene sequence: CDR1 MNHEY, CDR2 SVGAGI. V dropped 6 bases and J dropped 2; count of bases not matched to a gene: 4. There are 14 residues in the CDR3. The CDR3 DNA is TGTGCCAGCAGGGGCGGACAGGGGGCCTACGAGCAGTACTTC. It is translated as CASRGGQGAYEQYF.

This clone was picked up one time. The chain links TRBV28 to TRBJ1-1, with no clear D. V was pared by 1 base and J by 7 bases, with 10 bases between. The CDR3 contains 13 residues. CDR1 MDHEN and CDR2 SYDVKM come from the germline V gene. CDR3 residues: CASSLLSSGEAFF. The CDR3 DNA follows: TGTGCCAGCAGTTTATTATCTTCGGGTGAAGCTTTCTTT.

The rearrangement joins TRBV5-4 to TRBJ1-4; D not resolved. From germline, CDR1 is SGHNT and CDR2 YYREEE (reference sequence). Trimming took off 4 bases at V and 6 bases at J, with 7 bases between the two ends. This CDR3 has 12 residues. DNA for the CDR3: TGTGCCAGCAGCACCAAGCATGAAAAACTGTTTTTT. Translating it yields CASSTKHEKLFF.

The V call is TRBV11-2, the J call TRBJ1-1, with a tentative D call TRBD1 (5 bases). The V and J ends lost 5 bases and 5 bases respectively, with 12 bases between them. Germline CDR1 reads SGHAT; CDR2 reads FQNNGV. The CDR3 sequence is 13 residues long. CDR3 in amino acids: CASSQGRGTEAFF. The CDR3 bases are TGTGCCAGCAGCCAAGGACGGGGGACTGAAGCTTTCTTT.

The V call is TRBV29-1, the J call TRBJ2-5, with 10 bases that match TRBD2. J lost 4 bases, V lost 5 bases, and 1 base had no gene match. Germline CDR1 is SQVTM and CDR2 is ANQGSEA. The CDR3 runs to 12 residues. Here the CDR3 reads CSVSSGRETQYF. CDR3 nucleotide sequence: TGCAGCGTTTCTAGCGGGAGAGAGACCCAGTACTTC.

The chain recombines TRBV7-2 with TRBJ1-2; D gene uncertain. The germline CDR1 and CDR2 sequences are SGHTA and FQGNSA. With 6 bases removed from V and 5 bases from J, the gap between germline ends came to 16 bases. This CDR3 region has 14 residues. CDR3 region: CASSPGGFGYGYTF. The CDR3 DNA reads as TGTGCCAGCAGTCCCGGAGGGTTCGGGTATGGCTACACCTTC.

The chain uses TRBV19 and TRBJ1-4; D gene ambiguous. Looked up from germline, CDR1 is LNHDA and CDR2 is SQIVND (reference sequence). The length of the CDR3 is 14 residues. Deletions cut 4 bases from V and 8 bases from J, with 14 bases between. The CDR3 spells CASSTARSVEKLFF. The CDR3 DNA sequence: TGTGCCAGTAGTACCGCCAGGTCGGTCGAAAAACTGTTTTTT.